Shown below are 26 T cell receptor beta chains from a single sample sequenced in a study of blood T cell repertoires in COVID-19. Profiling relied on immunoSEQ multiplex PCR, and the TCRdb table lists in-frame clones only, not all of them. The sample includes 6,500 to 9,500 clones, around 80% seen only once; the top ten take about 30%. Sequencing was done on a sample of peripheral blood. The receptors were sampled from a human donor in a cohort sampled during active COVID-19.

This clone has a single count. J is TRBJ2-6 and V is TRBV21-1; the table calls TRBD1, which could not be checked here. TRBV21-1 is described as a pseudogene. The CDR3 loop spans 21 amino acids. In DNA, the CDR3 is TGTGCCAGCAGCAAAGGGGGCGGGGACAGGTGTAATCTATCTGGGGCCAACGTCCTGACTTTC. This encodes CASSKGGGDRCNLSGANVLTF.

The J gene is TRBJ1-1, the V gene TRBV7-8; D remains ambiguous. There are 13 residues in the CDR3. Germline loops: CDR1 SGHVS, CDR2 FQNEAQ. The V and J ends lost 2 bases and 0 bases respectively, with 4 bases between them. The CDR3 protein is CASSLQLNTEAFF. The CDR3, as DNA: TGTGCCAGCAGCTTACAGTTGAACACTGAAGCTTTCTTT. Complete variable domain (other parts from reference TRBV7-8 and TRBJ1-1): GAGVSQSPRYKVAKRGQDVALRCDPISGHVSLFWYQQALGQGPEFLTYFQNEAQLDKSGLPSDRFFAERPEGSVSTLKIQRTQQEDSAVYLCASSLQLNTEAFFGQGTRLTVV.

The CDR3 is CASTPRGAKNIQYF. In DNA, the CDR3 is TGTGCCAGCACACCCAGGGGAGCCAAAAACATTCAGTACTTC. The gene calls are TRBV27 and TRBJ2-4, with D possibly matching TRBD1 (6 bases). The CDR3 runs to 14 residues. V lost 7 bases to trimming and J lost 0 bases, with 10 bases between them. CDR1 is MNHEY, CDR2 SMNVEV, per germline (reference sequence).

A single count supports this clone. The rearrangement joins TRBV5-1 to TRBJ2-5; TRBD2 agrees at 8 bases. The CDR3 has 14 amino acids. The germline CDR1 and CDR2 sequences are SGHRS and YFSETQ. V was pared by 5 bases and J by 2 bases, with 5 bases of the junction left unmatched. The DNA for the CDR3 is TGCGCCAGCAGAATTAGCGGGAATCAAGAGACCCAGTACTTC. Protein sequence: CASRISGNQETQYF.

The chain couples TRBV6-5 to TRBJ2-1; 7 bases align to TRBD1. Germline assignment: CDR1 MNHEY and CDR2 SVGAGI. Trimming at V came to 2 bases and at J to 8 bases, leaving 6 bases not matched to a gene. The CDR3 covers 14 residues. The CDR3 sequence: CASSYGTVKDEQFF. The CDR3 nucleotides are TGTGCCAGCAGTTACGGGACAGTAAAGGATGAGCAGTTCTTC.

The J gene is TRBJ2-7, the V gene TRBV7-6; 7 nucleotides match TRBD1. The V gene end was trimmed by 0 bases and the J gene end by 3 bases; junction bases not matched to a gene: 2. The CDR3 has 14 residues. In germline, CDR1 is SGHVS, CDR2 FNYEAQ. The CDR3 DNA sequence: TGTGCCAGCAGCTTAGCGAGGACAGGCTACGAGCAGTACTTC. Protein product: CASSLARTGYEQYF.

The chain employs TRBV5-4 and TRBJ1-6, with a possible D match to TRBD1 (5 bases). This CDR3 is 15 amino acids long. Per the germline V gene, CDR1 is SGHNT and CDR2 is YYREEE (reference sequence). V shed 1 base and J shed 7 bases, with 12 bases lying between them. The CDR3 coding sequence is TGTGCCAGCAGCTTGACGGGGGAGTACAATTCACCCCTCCACTTT. It translates to CASSLTGEYNSPLHF.

The chain employs TRBV2 and TRBJ2-7; D call uncertain. The CDR3 covers 12 residues. Germline V gene data show CDR1 as SNHLY and CDR2 as FYNNEI. V was clipped by 5 bases and J by 1 base, with 6 bases between them. The CDR3, as DNA: TGTGCCAGCAGTACGGGTTCCTACGAGCAGTACTTC. Translating gives CASSTGSYEQYF.

The rearrangement joins TRBV10-3 to TRBJ1-3; 9 bases map to TRBD1. The CDR3 contains 15 residues. V lost 5 bases to trimming and J lost 4 bases; unmatched junction nucleotides: 6. Germline V lookup: CDR1 ENHRY, CDR2 SYGVKD. The CDR3 sequence is CAISTGQGWGNTIYF. The CDR3 bases are TGTGCCATCAGTACCGGACAGGGGTGGGGAAACACCATATATTTT.

The rearrangement uses TRBV18 and TRBJ2-5; D may be TRBD1 (6 bases). Per germline, CDR1 KGHSH and CDR2 LQKENI. Trimming removed 3 bases from V and 2 bases from J, with 10 bases in between. The CDR3 contains 14 residues. This CDR3 is CASSPRTVQETQYF. Here the CDR3 DNA reads TGTGCCAGCTCACCCCGGACAGTTCAAGAGACCCAGTACTTC.

The chain is built from TRBV5-6 and TRBJ2-1; possible D gene TRBD2, 6 bases. The CDR3 spans 14 residues. Germline V gene lookup returns CDR1 SGHDT and CDR2 YYEEEE. V lost 3 bases and J 8 bases, leaving 15 bases between the germline ends. CDR3 bases: TGTGCCAGCAGCTGGGGGGAGTCTAGAGATGAGCAGTTCTTC. It is translated as CASSWGESRDEQFF.

Only one count was recorded for this clone. The chain carries TRBV6-5 and TRBJ1-4; 8 bases match TRBD1. This CDR3 has 15 residues. CDR1 is MNHEY and CDR2 is SVGAGI in the germline V gene. V lost 4 bases and J lost 4; bases outside the gene matches: 5. CDR3 DNA: TGTGCCAGCAGTTGGGCGACAGGGGTTAATGAAAAACTGTTTTTT. This sequence encodes CASSWATGVNEKLFF.

V gene TRBV19 combines with J gene TRBJ1-5; weak D call: TRBD1 (6 bases). CDR3 length equals 16 residues. The V gene's germline CDR1 is LNHDA and CDR2 SQIVND (reference sequence). The V and J ends lost 7 bases and 6 bases respectively, with 22 bases between them. In DNA form, the CDR3 reads TGTGCCAGTACCTCTTTAAGTAGGGGGAGTCGTCAGCCCCAGCATTTT. Protein product: CASTSLSRGSRQPQHF.

This chain joins TRBV7-3 and TRBJ2-7; 7 nucleotides align to TRBD2. J gave up 2 bases and V 1 base, and 8 bases lay outside the gene matches. Germline CDR1 SGHTA, CDR2 FQGTGA. There are 16 residues in the CDR3. The CDR3 region is CASSLMGGGPAYEQYF. In nucleotides, the CDR3 is TGTGCCAGCAGCTTAATGGGCGGGGGACCTGCCTACGAGCAGTACTTC. Looking up the rest from reference TRBV7-3 and TRBJ2-7 gives the full variable domain: GAGVSQTPSNKVTEKGKYVELRCDPISGHTALYWYRQSLGQGPEFLIYFQGTGAADDSGLPNDRFFAVRPEGSVSTLKIQRTERGDSAVYLCASSLMGGGPAYEQYFGPGTRLTVT.

J is TRBJ2-2 and V is TRBV11-2; 12 bases align to TRBD2. Germline assignment: CDR1 SGHAT and CDR2 FQNNGV. The CDR3 totals 17 residues. The junction had 7 bases not matched to a gene; V was cut back by 1 base and J by 7 bases. The CDR3 region is CASSLGLAGAAGGELFF. The CDR3 DNA reads TGTGCCAGCAGCTTAGGACTAGCGGGGGCCGCGGGCGGGGAGCTGTTTTTT.

The CDR3 spells CASSQGQNTEAFF. The DNA of the CDR3 is TGTGCCAGCAGCCAGGGACAGAACACTGAAGCTTTCTTT. The V gene is TRBV7-9, the J gene TRBJ1-1, with D perhaps TRBD1 (6 bases). The CDR3 is 13 residues long. Germline lookup yields CDR1 SEHNR and CDR2 FQNEAQ (reference sequence). The ends were cut back, 5 bases at V and 1 base at J, with 8 bases in the middle.

This clone occurred once. The CDR3 DNA sequence: TGTGCCAGCAGCTTAATTGAGCGGGAGCAGTACTTC. Protein: CASSLIEREQYF. The chain joins TRBV5-6 to TRBJ2-7; TRBD2 might be the D (5 bases). This CDR3 is 12 amino acids long. V dropped 2 bases and J dropped 7 bases, with 10 bases sitting between them. CDR1 SGHDT and CDR2 YYEEEE come from the germline V gene.

The chain is built from TRBV21-1 and TRBJ2-1; TRBD2 is taken as the D call from the table, unchecked against the DNA. TRBV21-1 is assigned pseudogene status. This CDR3 region has 17 residues. This CDR3 reads CASSKARGGRAYNEQFF. Written as DNA, the CDR3 is TGTGCCAGCAGCAAAGCGCGGGGCGGGAGGGCCTACAATGAGCAGTTCTTC.

The table lists this clone with a few counts. This chain joins TRBV2 and TRBJ2-7; 8 nucleotides align to TRBD1. V shed 7 bases, J shed 7 bases, and the junction held 15 bases outside the gene matches. The CDR3 contains 15 residues. The germline CDR1 and CDR2 sequences are SNHLY and FYNNEI. This CDR3 is CASKPRRTGTGEQYV. CDR3 sequence (DNA): TGTGCCAGCAAACCCCGACGGACAGGGACGGGAGAGCAGTACGTC.

The V gene is TRBV7-9, the J gene TRBJ2-2, with D tentatively TRBD2 (5 bases). The CDR3 length is 14 residues. CDR1 and CDR2 (germline): SEHNR, FQNEAQ (reference sequence). V was cut by 8 bases and J by 3 bases, with 13 bases left in between. The DNA of the CDR3 is TGTGCCAGCGGGCCGGACGGGGACACCGGGGAGCTGTTTTTT. Its translation: CASGPDGDTGELFF.

This CDR3 reads CASSFSSGDTDTQYF. The DNA for the CDR3 is TGTGCCAGCAGCTTTTCGAGCGGGGACACAGATACGCAGTATTTT. The chain couples TRBV7-2 to TRBJ2-3; 7 nucleotides match TRBD2. CDR1 and CDR2 (germline): SGHTA, FQGNSA. The CDR3 totals 15 residues. Germline trimming cut 3 bases from V and 2 bases from J; bases unmatched to any gene: 5.

V and J are TRBV6-5 and TRBJ2-1; 7 bases are a match to TRBD1. Germline V CDR1 and CDR2: MNHEY, SVGAGI. V was clipped by 5 bases and J by 6 bases; unmatched bases: 10. This CDR3 has 15 amino acids. CDR3 residues: CASSPVRGYVNEQFF. CDR3 nucleotides: TGTGCCAGCAGTCCAGTCAGGGGGTATGTCAATGAGCAGTTCTTC.

This chain uses TRBV7-9 with TRBJ2-5, with a tentative D call TRBD2 (6 bases). The CDR3 runs 14 residues. Germline assignment: CDR1 SEHNR and CDR2 FQNEAQ (reference sequence). V was trimmed by 0 bases and J by 5 bases, leaving 10 bases between them. The CDR3 DNA reads TGTGCCAGCAGCTTAGCGGGGGGTTTCGAGACCCAGTACTTC. Its protein is CASSLAGGFETQYF.

This clone was counted a single time. The chain recombines TRBV5-1 with TRBJ2-7; tentatively, D is TRBD1 (6 bases). CDR3 length equals 15 residues. CDR1 is SGHRS, CDR2 YFSETQ, per germline. The V and J ends lost 4 bases and 0 bases respectively, with 14 bases between them. The CDR3: CASSPSGQYSYEQYV. The CDR3 DNA is TGCGCCAGCAGCCCCTCCGGACAGTACTCCTACGAGCAGTACGTC.

This clone showed up just a few times. The chain recombines TRBV15 with TRBJ2-7; D not resolved. The CDR3 is 15 amino acids. CDR1 and CDR2 from the germline V gene are LNHNV and YYDKDF (reference sequence). Trimming stripped 0 bases from V and 5 bases from J, with 14 bases between. The CDR3 region has the DNA TGTGCCACCAGCAGAGATCTTGGGCAGTTTGACGAGCAGTACTTC. It yields the protein CATSRDLGQFDEQYF.

This clone was counted once. This sequence joins TRBV19 and TRBJ1-5, with 8 bases lining up with TRBD1. Losses at the gene ends were 5 bases for V and 6 bases for J; bases not matched to a gene: 12. The length of the CDR3 is 16 residues. Germline loops: CDR1 LNHDA, CDR2 SQIVND (reference sequence). The CDR3 here is CASSPRLATGVQPQHF. Written as DNA, the CDR3 is TGTGCCAGTAGTCCCCGCCTGGCGACAGGGGTTCAGCCCCAGCATTTT.